Listed below are T cell receptor beta chains from one sample, sequenced in a study of HIV-infected patients and healthy controls. MiXCR, applied by TCRdb to the 5' RACE reads, yields one record per CDR3 protein. The data show tens of thousands of distinct CDR3 sequences, approximately 9% seen once. The material sequenced was blood. These receptors originate from an adult in good health. CDR3s leave out the opening cysteine and the closing phenylalanine or tryptophan.

V gene	J gene	CDR3 length	CDR3 protein
TRBV12-3/TRBV12-4	TRBJ1-2	12	ASSLDGINYGYT
TRBV28	TRBJ1-2	13	ASTQPGGSGYGYT
TRBV29-1	TRBJ2-1	14	SVEVADFRSYNEQF
TRBV6-1	TRBJ1-4	10	ASSERTEKLF
TRBV12-3/TRBV12-4	TRBJ1-2	12	ASRPWEGSYGYT
TRBV4-1	TRBJ1-4	14	ASSQVRLGLGEKLF
TRBV10-3	TRBJ2-3	14	AISESGGRKADTQY
TRBV7-6	TRBJ2-3	10	ASSFQGHTQY
TRBV29-1	TRBJ1-1	14	SVEAYGQGLNTEAF
TRBV11-2	TRBJ1-2	10	ASSLEGDGYT
TRBV14	TRBJ2-3	12	ASSVRLSTDTQY
TRBV19	TRBJ2-1	13	ASSKTGGIGGEQF
TRBV27	TRBJ1-1	11	ASRGSGNTEAF
TRBV3-1	TRBJ1-2	13	ASSPGDGLNYGYT
TRBV5-1	TRBJ2-5	11	ASSLTGKETQY
TRBV12-3/TRBV12-4	TRBJ2-3	10	ASSPVGDTQY
TRBV30	TRBJ2-7	14	AWRKYGGPSSYEQY
TRBV7-8	TRBJ2-7	15	ASSLAPDRLSPYEQY
TRBV3-1	TRBJ1-1	14	ASSFRFGGGNTEAF
TRBV27	TRBJ1-6	11	ASSLSWHSPLH
TRBV6-5	TRBJ1-2	11	ASRYLQGSGYT
TRBV3-1	TRBJ1-2	11	ASSQEIGYGYT
TRBV14	TRBJ1-2	12	ASSPPGTAYGYT
TRBV12-3/TRBV12-4	TRBJ1-2	12	ASSPTGIPYGYT
TRBV5-6	TRBJ2-3	12	ASSAGGPTDTQY
TRBV29-1	TRBJ2-1	11	SATGTGVNEQF